This TCR beta chain originates from a study of T cells in Graves' hyperthyroidism and ophthalmopathy. This clonotype was detected once. The antigen is unknown. Trimming cost V 8 bases and J 6 bases, with 10 bases left between them. The CDR3 covers 10 residues. CDR1 SQVTM and CDR2 ANQGSEA come from the germline V gene. Those patients with uncontrolled infection, other autoimmune disease, pregnancy or lactation were excluded. Based on clinical symptoms, serum thyroxine and TRAb, thyroid ultrasound and orbital computed tomography, diagnoses were reached. Fresh peripheral blood, 8 to 10 ml, was the source of the PBMCs. TCR beta CDR3 region amplification was performed from RNA transcripts. Primed by the HTBI set, a first-round RT-PCR was run on the TCR CDR3. TCRdb re-called the multiplex PCR reads through MiXCR, storing one row per CDR3 protein. The sample holds 600,000 to 850,000 distinct CDR3 sequences, 18% seen once.

General observations from the study: A 13 V-J model separated ophthalmopathy from stable hyperthyroidism.

The V gene is TRBV29-1, the J gene TRBJ1-2, with D maybe TRBD1 (6 bases). This TCR was sampled from a woman between 45 and 60 years old with Graves' hyperthyroidism that later progressed to Graves' ophthalmopathy. Sequenced sample: blood. CDR3 loop: CSIRTDGYTF. The CDR3 nucleotides are TGCAGCATTCGGACAGATGGCTACACCTTC.